The 16 T cell receptor beta chains presented below share a single source sample, sequenced in a study of cytomegalovirus exposure and HLA in healthy donors (dated by TCRdb to about 2017). The library was prepared using the immunoSEQ multiplex PCR assay. The multiplex PCR relied on a mix of 60 forward primers for TCR Vbeta segments and 13 reverse primers for TCR Jbeta segments. Imported from immuneACCESS, the table was reduced by TCRdb to in-frame sequences with V and J called. These copies leave out some clones; in studies compared against another copy, an unresolved V gene accounts for under half, and the cause of the remainder is not known. In this sample the table shows 90,000 to 120,000 clones, more than 65% of which occur a single time. Approximately 2.4% of the sample belongs to the ten largest clones. Sequenced input: PBMCs. The receptors originated from a man aged 25 to 40 in good health and CMV-seronegative.

This clone was observed a single time. The chain has TRBV30 and TRBJ2-3; 14 nucleotides match TRBD2. Germline V gene sequence: CDR1 GTSNPN, CDR2 SVGIG (reference sequence). The CDR3 covers 16 residues. V shed 2 bases and J 5 bases; nucleotides not matched to a gene: 6. The CDR3 DNA follows: TGTGCCTGGAGTCTCGGACTAGCGGGGGGTGGAGATACGCAGTATTTT. It translates to CAWSLGLAGGGDTQYF.

In its sample, this clone was seen many times. The V and J genes are TRBV4-2 and TRBJ2-6; D might be TRBD1 (6 bases). Trimming took off 0 bases at V and 0 bases at J, with 6 bases between the two ends. In germline, CDR1 is LGHNA, CDR2 YNFKEQ. This CDR3 region has 16 residues. The DNA for the CDR3 is TGTGCCAGCAGCCAAGAAGGGGGCTCTGGGGCCAACGTCCTGACTTTC. The encoded protein is CASSQEGGSGANVLTF.

The chain combines TRBV5-4 with TRBJ1-3; 11 bases fit TRBD1. This CDR3 has 17 amino acids. Germline CDR1 is SGHNT and CDR2 is YYREEE (reference sequence). With 4 bases clipped from V and 0 bases from J, the junction kept 6 bases outside the gene matches. DNA of the CDR3: TGTGCCAGCAGCCCCGGTGGGACAGGGGGCTCTGGAAACACCATATATTTT. This gives the protein CASSPGGTGGSGNTIYF. The full variable domain, with the rest looked up from reference TRBV5-4 and TRBJ1-3, is ETGVTQSPTHLIKTRGQQVTLRCSSQSGHNTVSWYQQALGQGPQFIFQYYREEENGRGNFPPRFSGLQFPNYSSELNVNALELDDSALYLCASSPGGTGGSGNTIYFGEGSWLTVV.

The rearrangement links TRBV11-2 to TRBJ2-7; tentative D call: TRBD1 (6 bases). Trimming removed 11 bases at V and 0 bases at J, with 14 bases between. CDR1 is SGHAT and CDR2 is FQNNGV in the germline V gene. CDR3 length: 13 amino acids. For the CDR3, the DNA is TGTGCCTCAGGGGCGGCCAGCTCCTACGAGCAGTACTTC. This translates into CASGAASSYEQYF. Full variable domain (remainder filled in from reference TRBV11-2 and TRBJ2-7): EAGVAQSPRYKIIEKRQSVAFWCNPISGHATLYWYQQILGQGPKLLIQFQNNGVVDDSQLPKDRFSAERLKGVDSTLKIQPAKLEDSAVYLCASGAASSYEQYFGPGTRLTVT.

The chain has TRBV4-1 and TRBJ1-6; a weak D match, TRBD1 (5 bases). This CDR3 contains 15 residues. V was clipped by 4 bases and J by 4 bases, with 11 bases between them. Germline V lookup: CDR1 MGHRA, CDR2 YSYEKL. In DNA, the CDR3 is TGCGCCAGCAGCCCCAGCGACAGTTATAATTCACCCCTCCACTTT. It codes for CASSPSDSYNSPLHF.

The genes are TRBV9 and TRBJ2-2, with a possible D match to TRBD2 (6 bases). The CDR3 loop spans 15 amino acids. Trimming removed 2 bases from V and 6 bases from J, with 14 bases in between. The germline V gene encodes CDR1 SGDLS and CDR2 YYNGEE. This CDR3 reads CASSVQRGSPGELFF. Here the CDR3 DNA reads TGTGCCAGCAGCGTCCAACGGGGGTCCCCCGGGGAGCTGTTTTTT.

DNA for the CDR3: TGTGCCATCAGTGCAGATCTGGCCACTGAAGCTTTCTTT. This codes for CAISADLATEAFF. The V gene is TRBV10-3, the J gene TRBJ1-1, with D hard to call. The germline V gene encodes CDR1 ENHRY and CDR2 SYGVKD. CDR3 size: 13 residues. V gave up 4 bases and J gave up 4 bases, with 10 bases separating them.

The V gene is TRBV7-3, the J gene TRBJ2-2; D is uncertain. V lost 4 bases and J lost 5, with 5 bases in between. The CDR3 loop spans 12 amino acids. Germline V gene data show CDR1 as SGHTA and CDR2 as FQGTGA. The CDR3: CASSSPTGELFF. DNA of the CDR3: TGTGCCAGCAGCTCCCCAACCGGGGAGCTGTTTTTT.

The CDR3 loop is CASSLISGYEQYF. CDR3 in DNA: TGTGCCAGCAGCTTAATAAGCGGATACGAGCAGTACTTC. V and J are TRBV7-9 and TRBJ2-7; TRBD2 is a possible D gene (5 bases). CDR1 SEHNR and CDR2 FQNEAQ come from the germline V gene (reference sequence). The CDR3 runs 13 residues. V was trimmed by 2 bases and J by 4 bases, leaving 9 bases between them.

The V and J genes are TRBV11-2 and TRBJ2-3; D is ambiguous. V lost 1 base, J lost 1 base, and 9 bases lay in between. This CDR3 contains 15 residues. Germline V CDR1 and CDR2: SGHAT, FQNNGV. CDR3 sequence: CASSLVISGTDTQYF. In DNA form, the CDR3 reads TGTGCCAGCAGCTTAGTTATTTCAGGCACAGATACGCAGTATTTT.

The rearrangement joins TRBV6-5 to TRBJ1-3; D is undetermined. The germline CDR1 and CDR2 sequences are MNHEY and SVGAGI. This CDR3 comprises 14 residues. The germline V and J ends were trimmed by 4 bases and 6 bases, with 13 bases remaining between them. CDR3 bases: TGTGCCAGCAGTTCAGAGACTGTCGCAAACACCATATATTTT. Encoded protein: CASSSETVANTIYF.

This rearrangement joins TRBV29-1 to TRBJ1-1; no clear D. This CDR3 has 11 amino acids. The V and J ends lost 3 bases and 5 bases respectively, with 7 bases between them. CDR1 is SQVTM, CDR2 ANQGSEA, per germline. CDR3 protein: CSVEFETEAFF. In DNA form, the CDR3 reads TGCAGCGTTGAGTTTGAGACTGAAGCTTTCTTT. Complete variable domain (other parts from reference TRBV29-1 and TRBJ1-1): SAVISQKPSRDICQRGTSLTIQCQVDSQVTMMFWYRQQPGQSLTLIATANQGSEATYESGFVIDKFPISRPNLTFSTLTVSNMSPEDSSIYLCSVEFETEAFFGQGTRLTVV.

The chain recombines TRBV5-5 with TRBJ2-1; TRBD1 is a possible D gene (5 bases). Per the germline V gene, CDR1 is SGHKS and CDR2 is YYEKEE (reference sequence). V was pared by 4 bases and J by 8 bases, with 22 bases between. The CDR3 contains 16 residues. The CDR3 spells CASSVLGVPNSDEQFF. CDR3 sequence (DNA): TGTGCCAGCAGCGTCCTAGGGGTCCCGAACAGCGATGAGCAGTTCTTC.

This clone turned up a few times. The V gene is TRBV7-8, the J gene TRBJ1-1; 8 bases match TRBD1. With 7 bases clipped from V and 3 bases from J, the junction kept 13 bases outside the gene matches. Germline V gene data show CDR1 as SGHVS and CDR2 as FQNEAQ. There are 16 residues in the CDR3. The CDR3 spells CASTIFRGLLYTEAFF. As DNA, the CDR3 is TGTGCCAGCACCATTTTCAGGGGGCTTCTTTACACTGAAGCTTTCTTT.

The V gene is TRBV11-2, the J gene TRBJ1-3; 9 bases map to TRBD1. V lost 7 bases and J lost 1; bases outside the gene matches: 11. The CDR3 contains 17 residues. Germline-derived CDR1 and CDR2 are SGHAT and FQNNGV. CDR3 nucleotides: TGTGCCAGCACCCGCGGGACAGGGCCTTATTCTGGAAACACCATATATTTT. Its protein is CASTRGTGPYSGNTIYF. Complete variable domain (other parts from reference TRBV11-2 and TRBJ1-3): EAGVAQSPRYKIIEKRQSVAFWCNPISGHATLYWYQQILGQGPKLLIQFQNNGVVDDSQLPKDRFSAERLKGVDSTLKIQPAKLEDSAVYLCASTRGTGPYSGNTIYFGEGSWLTVV.

This chain links TRBV14 with TRBJ1-5; D is uncertain. CDR3 length: 14 amino acids. Germline V gene data show CDR1 as SGHDN and CDR2 as FVKESK. V was shortened by 1 base and J by 3 bases, with 7 bases between the two germline ends. The CDR3 DNA reads TGTGCCAGCAGCCAAGGAGGGAACAATCAGCCCCAGCATTTT. Residues: CASSQGGNNQPQHF.